Below, one T cell receptor beta chain is given with its context. It lacks a known antigen. Base qualities are not provided; no much larger clone lies one nucleotide away. The source of the sample is a study of blood T cell repertoires in COVID-19 (dated by TCRdb to about 2020). About the study as a whole: Collaborator samples came from the United States, Italy and Spain and covered acute and convalescent phases of COVID-19. Where available, HLA class I and class II types were obtained from metadata supplied by the sample provider rather than from assay-based typing. Samples came from the ongoing ImmuneRACE study (first 160 participants) plus 1,254 subjects from 6 global collaborators. The sample metadata nearly always contained a de-identified subject ID, COVID-19 status, age in years and sex. A freely available public database, intended as a resource for researchers studying the immune response to SARS-CoV-2, is where the repertoires were released. The dataset comprised deeply sampled blood TCRbeta repertoires from subjects exposed to, actively infected with, or recovered from COVID-19. The prospective study material was composed of cDNA or gDNA derived from T cells, B-cell-depleted T cells, or PBMCs.

The immunoSEQ Assay, a bias-controlled multiplex PCR, was used to amplify TCRbeta CDR3 regions from genomic DNA. The published analysis was carried out like this. Nucleated cell counts per sample were estimated from amplification of reference gene primers within the assay. To quantify the absolute abundance of each unique TCRbeta CDR3 rearrangement, sequence reads were collapsed and filtered. For each sample, productive Simpson clonality was calculated as the square root of Simpson's diversity index over productive rearrangements. Here the immuneACCESS table is served through TCRdb, limited to in-frame sequences with V and J called. Missing clones are a known gap in these copies; in checked studies unresolved V genes cover under half, and the rest lacks a known reason. V, J and clone size are taken as reported in that table, and D and trimming were inferred from the DNA itself. For this sample the table gives around 100,000 clones, of which approximately 86% were detected only once. The ten biggest clones cover over 1.5% of the sample.

Spanning cysteine to phenylalanine, the CDR3 consists of 14 amino acids. Just CDR3 DNA is preserved here, 42 bases in frame from base 1. CDR1 and CDR2 were assigned from the germline V gene as MDHEN and SYDVKM. V is clipped by 6 bases and J by 1 base, and the sequence between their germline boundaries is 9 bases long. Findings and caveats that apply to the study as a whole: Clinical and demographic metadata were provided uncurated, with the amount varying by source and participant.

Collaborating institutions collected whole blood in K2EDTA tubes following their own protocols. For TCRbeta analysis, collaborators shipped samples as frozen whole blood, isolated PBMCs, or DNA extracted from either of those sample types. The TCR comes from an elderly man with acute or convalescent COVID-19. Sequenced input: peripheral blood. The rearrangement joined TRBV28 to TRBJ1-4; matching of 5 bases hints at TRBD1 as the D gene. The sequenced DNA is TGTGCCAGCAGCCTACAGGAAACTAATGAAAAACTGTTTTTT. Its amino acids are CASSLQETNEKLFF.